This T cell receptor beta chain was sequenced during a study of blood T cell repertoires in COVID-19. Germline V gives CDR1 SGHTA, CDR2 FQGNSA. Trimming took 1 base from V and 9 from J; bases not matched to a gene: 7. The CDR3 is 16 amino acids. This clone turned up a few times. Produced via immunoSEQ multiplex PCR; TCRdb's table is partial and in-frame only. This sample has 150,000 to 200,000 clones; 80% occur once, and the top ten carry more than 3%. This chain links TRBV7-2 with TRBJ1-6; 9 bases align to TRBD1. This receptor was obtained from an older woman who had recovered from COVID-19. Sample: PBMCs or T cells enriched from blood (not recorded which). The chain's CDR3 is CASSLGTGQGTSPLHF. CDR3 coding DNA: TGTGCCAGCAGCTTAGGAACCGGACAGGGGACTTCACCCCTCCACTTT.